This T cell receptor (beta chain) was retrieved from a study of blood T cell repertoires in COVID-19. Study details: T cells, B-cell-depleted T cells, or PBMCs supplied cDNA or gDNA.

Seattle patients were enrolled while actively infected and followed longitudinally. How the authors handled the data: Estimation of nucleated cell counts was performed using reference gene primer amplification. Produced via immunoSEQ multiplex PCR; TCRdb's table is partial and in-frame only. V, J and clone size are taken as reported in that table, and D and trimming were inferred from the DNA itself. Of 200,000 to 300,000 clones listed, around 84% were seen once; the top ten hold roughly 5.6%. Per germline, CDR1 SGHTA and CDR2 FQGNSA. This CDR3 is built from 13 residues. V lost 2 bases to trimming and J lost 4 bases, with 8 bases between them.

The gene calls are TRBV7-2 and TRBJ1-2; possibly TRBD1 for D (6 bases). This TCR came from a woman between 55 and 75 years old with COVID-19, enrolled during active disease. The source material was peripheral blood. CDR3 nucleotide sequence: TGTGCCAGCAGCTTATCAGGGGCCTATGGCTACACCTTC. It translates to CASSLSGAYGYTF.